The present T cell receptor beta chain was sequenced within a study of T cells in localized non-small cell lung cancer (TCRdb year 2020). With respect to the entire study: The study analyzed T cell repertoires of about 230 early-stage NSCLC patients, comparing tumors and uninvolved tumor-adjacent lungs. The cohort comprised roughly 230 treatment-naïve NSCLC patients with resected, localized lung tumors. Of the NSCLC patients, around 140 were male and around 99 were female, and the mean age was about 69 years.

Broader findings and caveats from the paper: A median of approximately 53 of the top 100 tumor clones turned up in the paired uninvolved adjacent lung, and roughly 28 of those clones also ranked among the top 100 of that same adjacent lung. Multi-region tumor sequencing was not performed, so intratumor heterogeneity could not be excluded. Uninvolved tumor-adjacent lung showed the highest T cell clonality, higher than tumor, which suggests more focused antigenic responses in the uninvolved tumor-adjacent lung. Higher T cell density in blood was associated with longer overall survival, whereas higher clonality in adjacent lung was associated with shorter survival. Because the study design was exploratory, TCR variables were selected using unadjusted p-values without false-discovery rate correction.

At diagnosis, tumor, uninvolved tumor-adjacent lung and peripheral blood were collected and then preserved as a mix of FFPE and fresh-frozen material. For TCR repertoire profiling, the blood samples were analyzed as peripheral blood mononuclear cells. The immunoSEQ Assay was used to sequence TCR beta CDR3 regions from DNA. For the original study's pipeline: To compute T cell density, TCR beta template counts were normalized to usable DNA, which was estimated by amplifying housekeeping genes. Using the preseqR package, richness was estimated by extrapolating to 120,000 templates for tissue samples and 400,000 templates for PBMC samples. Clonality was defined by subtracting Pielou's evenness from one. Tissue-enriched TCRs were identified through differential abundance testing performed on productive amino-acid clonotypes, with a minimum total count of 5 and an alpha of 0.1. The Jaccard Index and the Morisita Overlap Index were used to measure how much the repertoires overlapped between compartments. TCR beta CDR3s were clustered by GLIPH together with public tetramer-defined viral CDR3s, and at least three viral sequences plus V-gene enrichment were required for viral motifs. TCRdb carries this immuneACCESS record with in-frame sequences only. Its versions omit some clonotypes, under half of them owing to an unresolved V gene in the studies checked, with the rest unexplained. The V and J calls and the clone size are those of that table, but D and trimming were determined from the DNA. The sample table shows over 15,000 clones, and approximately 83% are seen once. The top ten hold about 25% of the sample.

As regards this clone: The specificity of this receptor is unknown. Base qualities were left out, and no much larger clone turns up one base away.

This TCR derives from a female donor over 55 with stage I lung adenocarcinoma. The sequenced sample was peripheral blood, obtained before any cancer treatment.

The bases read TGTGCCAGCTCACCAGGGTCCGGTTCCACAGATACGCAGTATTTT. Its amino acids are CASSPGSGSTDTQYF. The rearranged chain carries TRBV18 and TRBJ2-3; there is no confident call for the D gene. CDR1 KGHSH and CDR2 LQKENI were looked up in the germline V gene. V lost 2 bases and J lost 2 bases; the stretch between them is 11 bases long. The CDR3 has 15 amino acids, counting the end cysteine and phenylalanine. Only CDR3 DNA remains: 45 bases, in frame from the first base.